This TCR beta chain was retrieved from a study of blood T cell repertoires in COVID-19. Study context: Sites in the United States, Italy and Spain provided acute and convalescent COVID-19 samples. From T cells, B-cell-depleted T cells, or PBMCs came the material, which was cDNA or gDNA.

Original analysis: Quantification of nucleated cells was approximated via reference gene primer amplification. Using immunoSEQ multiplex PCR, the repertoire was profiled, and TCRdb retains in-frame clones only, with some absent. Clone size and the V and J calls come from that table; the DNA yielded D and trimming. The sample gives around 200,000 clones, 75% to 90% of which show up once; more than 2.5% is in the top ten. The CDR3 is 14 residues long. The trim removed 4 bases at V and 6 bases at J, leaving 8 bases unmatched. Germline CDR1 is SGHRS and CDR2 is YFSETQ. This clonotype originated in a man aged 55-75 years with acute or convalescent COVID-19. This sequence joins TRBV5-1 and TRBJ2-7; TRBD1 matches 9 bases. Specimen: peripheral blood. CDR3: CASSPRTGASEQYF. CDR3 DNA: TGCGCCAGCAGCCCGCGGACAGGGGCATCCGAGCAGTACTTC.